Below, 13 T cell receptor beta chains from the same sample are listed, as sequenced in a study of blood T cell repertoires in COVID-19. Clones were sequenced by immunoSEQ multiplex PCR, and TCRdb holds only the in-frame ones, with some missing. The table shows tens of thousands of clones, with around four fifths occurring only once. The sequencing sample was made of peripheral blood. The receptors here all came from a human donor in a cohort sampled during active COVID-19.

The chain carries TRBV5-1 and TRBJ2-2; D gene uncertain. Trimming removed 0 bases from V and 0 bases from J, with 6 bases in between. The CDR3 sequence is 15 residues long. The germline gives CDR1 SGHRS, CDR2 YFSETQ. CDR3 coding DNA: TGCGCCAGCAGCTTGGTCGGGTCGAACACCGGGGAGCTGTTTTTT. Protein sequence: CASSLVGSNTGELFF.

V usage is TRBV5-1 and J usage is TRBJ2-3; D is possibly TRBD2 (5 bases). The CDR3 has 14 amino acids. Germline CDR1 and CDR2: SGHRS and YFSETQ. V was trimmed by 6 bases and J by 6 bases, leaving 17 bases between them. This chain's CDR3 is CASTLRGVGDTQYF. In DNA form, the CDR3 reads TGCGCCAGCACTCTCCGGGGAGTTGGCGATACGCAGTATTTT. The whole variable domain, filled in from reference TRBV5-1 and TRBJ2-3, reads KAGVTQTPRYLIKTRGQQVTLSCSPISGHRSVSWYQQTPGQGLQFLFEYFSETQRNKGNFPGRFSGRQFSNSRSEMNVSTLELGDSALYLCASTLRGVGDTQYFGPGTRLTVL.

The genes are TRBV5-6 and TRBJ1-2; a weak D match, TRBD1 (6 bases). V was cut by 6 bases and J by 8 bases, with 23 bases left in between. This CDR3 has 15 amino acids. Germline V gene data show CDR1 as SGHDT and CDR2 as YYEEEE. The CDR3 protein is CASIPWSGGAGGYTF. CDR3 nucleotides: TGTGCCAGCATTCCCTGGTCGGGGGGGGCTGGCGGCTACACCTTC.

This sequence joins TRBV4-1 and TRBJ2-3, with 13 bases aligning to TRBD2. Germline-derived CDR1 and CDR2 are MGHRA and YSYEKL. With V trimmed by 3 bases and J by 3 bases, 6 bases remained unmatched. The CDR3 runs 17 residues. Written as DNA, the CDR3 is TGCGCCAGCAGCCAGGTGGGACTAGCGGGAAGTACAGATACGCAGTATTTT. This encodes CASSQVGLAGSTDTQYF.

V is TRBV5-1 and J is TRBJ2-7; 8 nucleotides match TRBD1. Germline V lookup: CDR1 SGHRS, CDR2 YFSETQ. The CDR3 is 14 residues long. The V and J ends lost 5 bases and 3 bases, in that order; junction bases with no gene match: 7. CDR3 loop: CASSTDRGVYEQYF. DNA of the CDR3: TGCGCCAGCAGTACAGACAGGGGAGTCTACGAGCAGTACTTC.

The chain links TRBV5-4 to TRBJ1-1, with 7 bases that match TRBD1. Germline V gives CDR1 SGHNT, CDR2 YYREEE (reference sequence). V shed 4 bases and J 3 bases; nucleotides not matched to a gene: 6. This CDR3 is built from 14 residues. CDR3 region: CASSTEQGYTEAFF. Written as DNA, the CDR3 is TGTGCCAGCAGCACCGAACAGGGGTACACTGAAGCTTTCTTT.

The chain links TRBV7-2 to TRBJ2-1; 7 bases match TRBD2. The CDR3 covers 14 residues. Germline V gives CDR1 SGHTA, CDR2 FQGNSA. Trimming removed 5 bases from V and 5 bases from J; junction bases left unmatched: 6. CDR3 loop: CASSRSTSDNEQFF. The CDR3 bases are TGTGCCAGCAGCCGGTCCACTAGCGACAATGAGCAGTTCTTC. The full variable domain, rest sourced from reference TRBV7-2 and TRBJ2-1, is GAGVSQSPSNKVTEKGKDVELRCDPISGHTALYWYRQSLGQGLEFLIYFQGNSAPDKSGLPSDRFSAERTGGSVSTLTIQRTQQEDSAVYLCASSRSTSDNEQFFGPGTRLTVL.

The genes are TRBV6-5 and TRBJ2-1; 9 positions match TRBD1. Germline V gives CDR1 MNHEY, CDR2 SVGAGI. With V trimmed by 4 bases and J by 6 bases, 7 bases remained unmatched. This CDR3 comprises 15 residues. CDR3: CASSSLGTGFNEQFF. Here the CDR3 DNA reads TGTGCCAGCAGTTCGCTCGGGACAGGGTTCAATGAGCAGTTCTTC.

The genes are TRBV15 and TRBJ2-2, with D perhaps matching TRBD1 (5 bases). Per the germline V gene, CDR1 is LNHNV and CDR2 is YYDKDF (reference sequence). The ends were cut back, 1 base at V and 3 bases at J, with 15 bases in the middle. The CDR3 sequence is 17 residues long. CDR3: CATSRVGYQGYTGELFF. CDR3 in DNA: TGTGCCACCAGCAGAGTGGGCTACCAGGGTTACACCGGGGAGCTGTTTTTT.

V and J are TRBV24-1 and TRBJ2-1, with a weak D call TRBD2 (6 bases). The ends were cut back, 5 bases at V and 6 bases at J, with 13 bases in the middle. The CDR3 contains 14 residues. Germline CDR1 is KGHDR and CDR2 is SFDVKD. Here the CDR3 DNA reads TGTGCCACCAGTGCAAGCGGGCGCTCCAATGAGCAGTTCTTC. It encodes CATSASGRSNEQFF.

CDR3 coding DNA: TGCAGTGTCATGACAGGGAGTGAGCAGTTCTTC. Translating it yields CSVMTGSEQFF. The chain is built from TRBV20-1 and TRBJ2-1, with 7 bases identical to TRBD1. CDR1 and CDR2 (germline): DFQATT, SNEGSKA (reference sequence). The J segment lost 9 bases and the V segment lost 7 bases, leaving 6 bases of the junction unmatched. The CDR3 loop spans 11 amino acids.

The CDR3 DNA is TGCAGTGGCGGGACCCCCTTCCGAGCTTTCTTT. It specifies CSGGTPFRAFF. The genes are TRBV20-1 and TRBJ1-1; a possible D gene is TRBD1 (5 bases). V was shortened by 7 bases and J by 10 bases, with 16 bases between the two germline ends. The CDR3 runs to 11 residues. Germline V gene lookup returns CDR1 DFQATT and CDR2 SNEGSKA (reference sequence).

This sequence joins TRBV19 and TRBJ2-5; 12 bases agree with TRBD2. The germline gives CDR1 LNHDA, CDR2 SQIVND (reference sequence). V shed 2 bases and J 5 bases; nucleotides not matched to a gene: 3. CDR3 length equals 15 residues. The DNA for the CDR3 is TGTGCCAGTAGTATATTGGGGACTAGCGGGGAGACCCAGTACTTC. Protein product: CASSILGTSGETQYF.